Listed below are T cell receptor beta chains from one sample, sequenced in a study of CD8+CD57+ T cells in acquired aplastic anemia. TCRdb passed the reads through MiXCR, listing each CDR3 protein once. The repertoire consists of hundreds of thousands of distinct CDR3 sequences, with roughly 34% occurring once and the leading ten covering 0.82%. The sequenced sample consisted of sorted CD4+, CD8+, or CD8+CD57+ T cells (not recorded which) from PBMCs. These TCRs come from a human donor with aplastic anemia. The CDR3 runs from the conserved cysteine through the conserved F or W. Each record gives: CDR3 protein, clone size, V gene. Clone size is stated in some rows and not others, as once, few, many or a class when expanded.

CAWSVNRLGEKLFF,few,TRBV30
CASSYGTSGARERQKEQFF,few,TRBV6-2/TRBV6-3
CSTPKGTAASETQYF,many,TRBV29-1
CASSLENTGIISYEQYF,.,TRBV11-2
CASSLPEGGRDEQFF,many,TRBV7-2
CASSLMGTQPQHF,.,TRBV5-1
CASSRQGPVYGYTF,few,TRBV28
CASSQGPTSRQGAFF,.,TRBV4-1
CASSLRSGLGEAFF,few,TRBV12-3/TRBV12-4
CASSAQPGDEAFF,many,TRBV7-8
CASSQVLAGEGETQYF,once,TRBV14
CASSWEGAPSYNGQFF,.,TRBV5-1
CASSLVGTGDVYGYTF,.,TRBV24-1
CASSSKEAQYF,few,TRBV11-2
CASSFGAYEQYF,many,TRBV7-2
CATSRDYTNYGYTF,many,TRBV15
CASSYSAGTAFF,.,TRBV6-5
CATSEAGLETQYF,many,TRBV24-1
CASSQTTNSPLHF,.,TRBV7-9
CSARWVLAHTQYF,.,TRBV20-1
CSALGGMNTEAFF,few,TRBV20-1
CAWSVLGGRGYTF,few,TRBV30
CATSTGRGVSTEAFF,few,TRBV15
CASSLGWAAYNSPLHF,few,TRBV5-6
CASSVGFGETQYF,many,TRBV9
CASSQNSGISSYNEQFF,.,TRBV19
CASSFRDGSTDTQYF,few,TRBV7-3